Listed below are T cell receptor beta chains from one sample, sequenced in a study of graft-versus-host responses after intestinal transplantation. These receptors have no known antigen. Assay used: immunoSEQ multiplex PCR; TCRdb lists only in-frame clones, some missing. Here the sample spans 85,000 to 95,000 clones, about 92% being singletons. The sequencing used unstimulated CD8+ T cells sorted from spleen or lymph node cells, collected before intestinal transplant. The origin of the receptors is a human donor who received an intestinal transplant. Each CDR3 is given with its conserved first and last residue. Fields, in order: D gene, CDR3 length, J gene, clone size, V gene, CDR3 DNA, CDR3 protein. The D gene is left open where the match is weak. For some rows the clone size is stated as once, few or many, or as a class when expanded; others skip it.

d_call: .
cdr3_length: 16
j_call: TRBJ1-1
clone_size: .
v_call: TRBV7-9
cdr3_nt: TGTGCCAGCAGCTTATTCGAGTTGGGTCCGGGGGATGAAGCTTTCTTT
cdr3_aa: CASSLFELGPGDEAFF

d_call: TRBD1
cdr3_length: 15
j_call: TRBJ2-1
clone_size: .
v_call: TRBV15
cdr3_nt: TGTGCCACCAGCTCACCGGGACAGAGATACAATGAGCAGTTCTTC
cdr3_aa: CATSSPGQRYNEQFF

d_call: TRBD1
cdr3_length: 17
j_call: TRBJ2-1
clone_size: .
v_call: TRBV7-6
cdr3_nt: TGTGCCAGCAGCTTAGAGGAGTACAGGACAGGGAGGAATGAGCAGTTCTTC
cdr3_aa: CASSLEEYRTGRNEQFF

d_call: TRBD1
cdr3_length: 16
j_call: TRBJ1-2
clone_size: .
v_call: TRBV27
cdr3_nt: TGTGCCAGCAGTCCTAGGACAGGACGGGTAAACTATGGCTACACCTTC
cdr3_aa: CASSPRTGRVNYGYTF

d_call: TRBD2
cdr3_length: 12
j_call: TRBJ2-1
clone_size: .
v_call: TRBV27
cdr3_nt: TGTGCCAGCGTGACTAGCGGTGGTGAGCAGTTCTTC
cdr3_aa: CASVTSGGEQFF

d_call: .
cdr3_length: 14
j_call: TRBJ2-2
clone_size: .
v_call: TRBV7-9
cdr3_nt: TGTGCCAGCAGCCCGACAGCGAACACCGGGGAGCTGTTTTTT
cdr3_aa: CASSPTANTGELFF

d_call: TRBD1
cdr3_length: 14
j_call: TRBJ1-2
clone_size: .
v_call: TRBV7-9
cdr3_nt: TGTGCCAGCACCCAATATGACAGGGATTATGGCTACACCTTC
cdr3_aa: CASTQYDRDYGYTF

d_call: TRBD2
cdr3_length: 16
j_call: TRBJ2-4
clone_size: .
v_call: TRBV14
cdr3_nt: TGTGCCAGCAGCCCAGCGGGGGGGCTAGCCAAAAACATTCAGTACTTC
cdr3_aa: CASSPAGGLAKNIQYF

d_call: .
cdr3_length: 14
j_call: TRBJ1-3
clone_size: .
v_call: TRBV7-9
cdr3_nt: TGTGCCAGCACCTGGGGAGACTCTGGAAACACCATATATTTT
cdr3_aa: CASTWGDSGNTIYF

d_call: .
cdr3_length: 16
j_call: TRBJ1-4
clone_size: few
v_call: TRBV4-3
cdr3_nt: TGCGCCAGCAGCCATTTTTCGCGGGGGACTAATGAAAAACTGTTTTTT
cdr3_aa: CASSHFSRGTNEKLFF

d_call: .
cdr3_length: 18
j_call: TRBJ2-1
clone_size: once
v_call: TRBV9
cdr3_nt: TGTGCCAGCAGCGCCCGTAGGGGGGGACATTGCTCCTACAATGAGCAGTTCTTC
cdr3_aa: CASSARRGGHCSYNEQFF

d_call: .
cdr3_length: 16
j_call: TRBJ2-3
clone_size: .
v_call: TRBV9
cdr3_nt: TGTGCCAGCAGCCTGGAACCGGGACTGAGCACAGATACGCAGTATTTT
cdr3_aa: CASSLEPGLSTDTQYF

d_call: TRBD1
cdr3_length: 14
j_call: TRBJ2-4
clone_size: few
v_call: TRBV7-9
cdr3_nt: TGTGCCAGCAGCAACCGGGACAGGGAGAACATTCAGTACTTC
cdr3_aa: CASSNRDRENIQYF

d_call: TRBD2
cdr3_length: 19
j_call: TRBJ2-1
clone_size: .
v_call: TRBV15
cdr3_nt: TGTGCCACCAGCAGAGATAGTTTAAACGGGGGGGCCTTCTACAATGAGCAGTTCTTC
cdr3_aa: CATSRDSLNGGAFYNEQFF

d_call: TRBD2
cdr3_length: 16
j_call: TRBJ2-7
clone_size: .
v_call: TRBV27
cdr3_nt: TGTGCCAGCAGTCCTAGGACTAGCGCAACATCCGTCGAGCAGTACTTC
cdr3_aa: CASSPRTSATSVEQYF

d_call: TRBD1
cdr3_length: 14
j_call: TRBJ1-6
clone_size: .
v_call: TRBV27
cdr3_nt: TGTGCCAGCAGCCCTGGACAGGGAGGTTCACCCCTCCACTTT
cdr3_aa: CASSPGQGGSPLHF

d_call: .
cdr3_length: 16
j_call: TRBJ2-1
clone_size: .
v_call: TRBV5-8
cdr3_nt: TGTGCCAGCAGTTTCTATACGGACAGCGCCTACAATGAGCAGTTCTTC
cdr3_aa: CASSFYTDSAYNEQFF

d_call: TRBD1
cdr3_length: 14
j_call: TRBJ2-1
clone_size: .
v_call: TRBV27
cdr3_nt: TGTGCCAGCGGGGACAGGGGGTACTACAATGAGCAGTTCTTC
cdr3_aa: CASGDRGYYNEQFF

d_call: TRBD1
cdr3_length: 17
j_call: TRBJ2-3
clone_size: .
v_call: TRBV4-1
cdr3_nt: TGCGCCAGCAGCCCTTATATTGACAGGGATATCCCAGATACGCAGTATTTT
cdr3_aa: CASSPYIDRDIPDTQYF

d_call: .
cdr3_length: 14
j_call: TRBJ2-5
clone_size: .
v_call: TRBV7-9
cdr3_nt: TGTGCCAGCAGCACTTTCGAGGCGCAAGAGACCCAGTACTTC
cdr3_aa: CASSTFEAQETQYF

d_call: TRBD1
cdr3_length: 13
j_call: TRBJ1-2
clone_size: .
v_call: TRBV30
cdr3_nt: TGTGCCTTGACAGGGGGCGAGAACTATGGCTACACCTTC
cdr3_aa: CALTGGENYGYTF

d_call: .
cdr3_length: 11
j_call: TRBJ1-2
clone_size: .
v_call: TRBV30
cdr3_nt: TGTGCCTGGAGTGTTGGAGATGGCTACACCTTC
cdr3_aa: CAWSVGDGYTF

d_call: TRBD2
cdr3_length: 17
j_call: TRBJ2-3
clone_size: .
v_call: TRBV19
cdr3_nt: TGTGCCAGTAGTATTGTGTCGGCGGGGGAAAGCACAGATACGCAGTATTTT
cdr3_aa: CASSIVSAGESTDTQYF

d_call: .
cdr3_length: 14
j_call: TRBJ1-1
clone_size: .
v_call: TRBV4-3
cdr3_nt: TGCGCCAGCAGCCAGGACACAGGGATGGCTGAAGCTTTCTTT
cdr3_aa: CASSQDTGMAEAFF

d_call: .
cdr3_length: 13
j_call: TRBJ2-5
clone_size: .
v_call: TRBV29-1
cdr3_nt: TGCAGCGTTGAGAGACAGGCCCAAGAGACCCAGTACTTC
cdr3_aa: CSVERQAQETQYF

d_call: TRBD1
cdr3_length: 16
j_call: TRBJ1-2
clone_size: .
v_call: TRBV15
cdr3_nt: TGTGCCACCAGCAGAAGACCGGGACAGAACCCCTATGGCTACACCTTC
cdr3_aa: CATSRRPGQNPYGYTF

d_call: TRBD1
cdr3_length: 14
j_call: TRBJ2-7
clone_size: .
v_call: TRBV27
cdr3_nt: TGTGCCAGCAGTCCCGGACAGGTTTCCTACGAGCAGTACTTC
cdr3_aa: CASSPGQVSYEQYF

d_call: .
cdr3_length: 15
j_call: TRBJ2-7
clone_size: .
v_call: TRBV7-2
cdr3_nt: TGTGCCAGCACCCCCACAGGTCAAGCCTCCTACGAGCAGTACTTC
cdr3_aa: CASTPTGQASYEQYF

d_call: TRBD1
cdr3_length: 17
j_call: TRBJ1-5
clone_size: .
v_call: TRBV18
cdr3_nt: TGTGCCAGCTCCCCTGCCGTTCCAGGGGGCAGCAATCAGCCCCAGCATTTT
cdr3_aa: CASSPAVPGGSNQPQHF

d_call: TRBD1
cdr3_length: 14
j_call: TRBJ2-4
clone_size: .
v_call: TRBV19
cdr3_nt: TGTGCCACCGAAGACAGGGGAGGCAAAAACATTCAGTACTTC
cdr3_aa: CATEDRGGKNIQYF

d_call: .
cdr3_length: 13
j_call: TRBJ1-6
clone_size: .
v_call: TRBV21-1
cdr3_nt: TGTGCCAGCACGGGGGGGTCCAATTCACCCCTCCACTTT
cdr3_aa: CASTGGSNSPLHF

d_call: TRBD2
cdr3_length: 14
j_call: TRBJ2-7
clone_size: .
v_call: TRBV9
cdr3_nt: TGTGCCAGCAGTACTAGCGGGGGGACCTACGAGCAGTACTTC
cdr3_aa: CASSTSGGTYEQYF

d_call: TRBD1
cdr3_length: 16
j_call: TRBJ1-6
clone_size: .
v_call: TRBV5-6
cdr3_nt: TGTGCCAGCAGCTTGTCAGGGGGCTCCTATAATTCACCCCTCCACTTT
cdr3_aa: CASSLSGGSYNSPLHF

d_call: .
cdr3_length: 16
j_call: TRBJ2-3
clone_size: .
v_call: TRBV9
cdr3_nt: TGTGCCAGCAGCGTAGATGAGGGGGGGCGCACAGATACGCAGTATTTT
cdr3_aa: CASSVDEGGRTDTQYF

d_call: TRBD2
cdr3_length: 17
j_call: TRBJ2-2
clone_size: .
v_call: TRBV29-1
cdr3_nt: TGCAGCGTTGATGGGGCCAGCGGGGGGAGTAAGACCGGGGAGCTGTTTTTT
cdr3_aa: CSVDGASGGSKTGELFF

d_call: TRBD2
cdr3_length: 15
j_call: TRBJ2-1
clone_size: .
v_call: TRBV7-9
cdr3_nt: TGTGCCAGCAGCTATCTAGCGGGGGTCTACAATGAGCAGTTCTTC
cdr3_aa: CASSYLAGVYNEQFF

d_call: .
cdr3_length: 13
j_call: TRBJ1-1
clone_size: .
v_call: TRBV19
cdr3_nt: TGTGCCAGTAGCATACAGGGTATGACTGAAGCTTTCTTT
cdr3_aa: CASSIQGMTEAFF

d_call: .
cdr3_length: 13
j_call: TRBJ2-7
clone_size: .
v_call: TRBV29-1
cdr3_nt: TGCAGCGTTGAAGCGACGGGGTCCTACGAGCAGTACTTC
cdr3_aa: CSVEATGSYEQYF

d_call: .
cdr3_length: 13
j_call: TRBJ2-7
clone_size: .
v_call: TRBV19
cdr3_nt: TGTGCCAGTAGTATGGCCACCAACTACGAGCAGTACTTC
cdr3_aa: CASSMATNYEQYF

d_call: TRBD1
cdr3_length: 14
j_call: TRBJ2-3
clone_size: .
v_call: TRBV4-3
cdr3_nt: TGCGCCAGCAGCCAATACAGGGACAGGGATACGCAGTATTTT
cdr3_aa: CASSQYRDRDTQYF

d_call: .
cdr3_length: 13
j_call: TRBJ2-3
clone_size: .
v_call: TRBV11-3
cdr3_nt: TGTGCCAGCAGCGACTTTAGCACAGATACGCAGTATTTT
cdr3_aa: CASSDFSTDTQYF

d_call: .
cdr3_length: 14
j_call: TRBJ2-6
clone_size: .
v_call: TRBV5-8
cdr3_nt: TGTGCCAGCAGCTTGGCAACTGGGGCCAACGTCCTGACTTTC
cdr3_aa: CASSLATGANVLTF

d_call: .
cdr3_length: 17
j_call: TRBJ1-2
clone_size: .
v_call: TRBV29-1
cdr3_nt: TGCAGCGTTGAAGCGGAAGGGGCGGGGGACCAAAACTATGGCTACACCTTC
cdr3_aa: CSVEAEGAGDQNYGYTF

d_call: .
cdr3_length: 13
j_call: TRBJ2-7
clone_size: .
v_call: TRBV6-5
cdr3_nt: TGTGCCAGCAGTCGACAGGTAACCTACGAGCAGTACTTC
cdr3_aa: CASSRQVTYEQYF

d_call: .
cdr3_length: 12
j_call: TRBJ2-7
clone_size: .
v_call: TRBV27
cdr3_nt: TGTGCCAGCAGTTATACAGGATACGAGCAGTACTTC
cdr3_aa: CASSYTGYEQYF

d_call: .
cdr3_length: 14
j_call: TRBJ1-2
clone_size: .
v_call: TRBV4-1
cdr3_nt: TGCGCCAGCAGCCTCGGAAAGGGGAACTATGGCTACACCTTC
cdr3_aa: CASSLGKGNYGYTF

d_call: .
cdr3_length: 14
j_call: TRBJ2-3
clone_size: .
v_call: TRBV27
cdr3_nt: TGTGCCAGCACGGCGGGGTTTAGTACAGATACGCAGTATTTT
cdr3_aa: CASTAGFSTDTQYF

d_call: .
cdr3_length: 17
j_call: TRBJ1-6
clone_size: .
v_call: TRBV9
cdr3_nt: TGTGCCAGCAGCGTAGCTTCGAGGAGCTCCTATAATTCACCCCTCCACTTT
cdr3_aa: CASSVASRSSYNSPLHF

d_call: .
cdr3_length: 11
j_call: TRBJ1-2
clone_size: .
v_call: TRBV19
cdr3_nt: TGTGCCAGTAGTGAGGGCTATGGCTACACCTTC
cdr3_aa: CASSEGYGYTF

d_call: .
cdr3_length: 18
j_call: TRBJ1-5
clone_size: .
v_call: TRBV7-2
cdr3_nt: TGTGCCAGCAGCTTAGAGGGGGGGACGCACTATAGCAATCAGCCCCAGCATTTT
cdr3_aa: CASSLEGGTHYSNQPQHF

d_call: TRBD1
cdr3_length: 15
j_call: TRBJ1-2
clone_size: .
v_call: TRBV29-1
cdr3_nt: TGCAGCGTTGAAGATTGGGACAGGGGACAAGGTGGCTACACCTTC
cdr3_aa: CSVEDWDRGQGGYTF

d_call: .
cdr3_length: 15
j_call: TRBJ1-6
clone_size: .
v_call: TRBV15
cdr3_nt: TGTGCCACCAGCAGAGGGATCCAGGGAGGTTGGCCCCTCCACTTT
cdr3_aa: CATSRGIQGGWPLHF

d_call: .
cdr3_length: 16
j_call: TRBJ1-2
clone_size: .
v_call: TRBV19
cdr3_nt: TGTGCCAGTAGTATTAGTGGCAGGGCTTCTAACTATGGCTACACCTTC
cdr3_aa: CASSISGRASNYGYTF

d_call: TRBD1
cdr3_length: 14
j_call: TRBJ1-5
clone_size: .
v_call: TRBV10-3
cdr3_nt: TGTGCCATCGGGACAGGGGAAATCAATCAGCCCCAGCATTTT
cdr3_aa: CAIGTGEINQPQHF

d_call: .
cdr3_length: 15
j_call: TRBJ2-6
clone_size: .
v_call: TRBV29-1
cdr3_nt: TGCAGCGTTGAAGTTGCGGACTCTGGGGCCAACGTCCTGACTTTC
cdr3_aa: CSVEVADSGANVLTF